This TCR beta chain derives from a study of blood T cell repertoires in COVID-19. Study details: Both acute and convalescent COVID-19 samples were obtained from the United States, Italy and Spain. PBMCs, B-cell-depleted T cells, or T cells were the source of the cDNA or gDNA that made up the material.

This clone has only one observation. Original processing methods: Counts of nucleated cells, estimated from reference gene primer amplification, were obtained. Sequencing used immunoSEQ multiplex PCR; TCRdb keeps in-frame clones, though not all of them. V and J calls and clone size come straight from that table; D and trimming were deduced from the DNA. The sample comprises about 64,000 clones, roughly 82% of which are singletons, and approximately 5.6% rests with the top ten. The CDR3 consists of 15 residues. Trimming pared 6 bases from V and 1 base from J, leaving 13 bases between. Germline values: CDR1 SGHTA, CDR2 FQGNSA.

The source is a woman aged 55-75 years with acute or convalescent COVID-19. The material sequenced was peripheral blood. J is TRBJ1-5 and V is TRBV7-2; D unresolved. CDR3: CASSPGGISNQPQHF. CDR3 DNA sequence: TGTGCCAGCAGTCCCGGAGGGATAAGCAATCAGCCCCAGCATTTT.